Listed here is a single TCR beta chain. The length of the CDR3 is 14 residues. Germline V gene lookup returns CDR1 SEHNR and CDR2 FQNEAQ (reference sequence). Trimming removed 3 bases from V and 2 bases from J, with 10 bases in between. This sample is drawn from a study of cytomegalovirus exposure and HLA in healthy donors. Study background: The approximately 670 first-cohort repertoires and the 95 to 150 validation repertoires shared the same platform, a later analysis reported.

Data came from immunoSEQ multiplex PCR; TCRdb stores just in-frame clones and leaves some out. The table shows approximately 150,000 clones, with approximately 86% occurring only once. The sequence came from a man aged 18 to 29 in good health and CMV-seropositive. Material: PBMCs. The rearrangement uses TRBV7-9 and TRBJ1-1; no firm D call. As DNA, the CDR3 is TGTGCCAGCAGCTTGTCCCAAATCAACACTGAAGCTTTCTTT. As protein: CASSLSQINTEAFF. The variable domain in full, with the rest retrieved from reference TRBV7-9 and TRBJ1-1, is DTGVSQNPRHKITKRGQNVTFRCDPISEHNRLYWYRQTLGQGPEFLTYFQNEAQLEKSRLLSDRFSAERPKGSFSTLEIQRTEQGDSAMYLCASSLSQINTEAFFGQGTRLTVV.